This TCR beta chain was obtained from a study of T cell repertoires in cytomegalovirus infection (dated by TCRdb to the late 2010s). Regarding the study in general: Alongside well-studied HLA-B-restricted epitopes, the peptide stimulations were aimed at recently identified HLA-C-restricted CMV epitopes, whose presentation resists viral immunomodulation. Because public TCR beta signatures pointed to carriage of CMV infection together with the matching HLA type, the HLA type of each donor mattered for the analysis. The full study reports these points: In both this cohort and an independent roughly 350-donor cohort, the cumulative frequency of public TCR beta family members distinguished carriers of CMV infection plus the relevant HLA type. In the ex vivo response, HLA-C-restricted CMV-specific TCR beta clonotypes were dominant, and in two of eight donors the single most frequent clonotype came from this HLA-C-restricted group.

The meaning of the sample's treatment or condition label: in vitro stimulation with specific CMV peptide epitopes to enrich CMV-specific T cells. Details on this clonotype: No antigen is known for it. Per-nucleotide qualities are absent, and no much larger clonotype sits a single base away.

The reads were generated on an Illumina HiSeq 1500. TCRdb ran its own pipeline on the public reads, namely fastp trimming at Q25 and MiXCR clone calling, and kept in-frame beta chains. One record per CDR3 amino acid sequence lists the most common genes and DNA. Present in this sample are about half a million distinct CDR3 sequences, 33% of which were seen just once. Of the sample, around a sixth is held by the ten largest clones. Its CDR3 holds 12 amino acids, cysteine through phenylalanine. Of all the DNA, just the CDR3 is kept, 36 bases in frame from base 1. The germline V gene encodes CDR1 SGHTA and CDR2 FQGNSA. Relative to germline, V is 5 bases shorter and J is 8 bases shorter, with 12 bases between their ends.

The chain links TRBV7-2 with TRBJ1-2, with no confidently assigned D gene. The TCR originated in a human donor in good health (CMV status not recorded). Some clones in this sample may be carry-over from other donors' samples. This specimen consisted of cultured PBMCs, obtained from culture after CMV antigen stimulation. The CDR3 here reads CASSPQSRGYTF. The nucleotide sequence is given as TGTGCCAGCAGCCCACAGTCTCGCGGCTACACCTTC.